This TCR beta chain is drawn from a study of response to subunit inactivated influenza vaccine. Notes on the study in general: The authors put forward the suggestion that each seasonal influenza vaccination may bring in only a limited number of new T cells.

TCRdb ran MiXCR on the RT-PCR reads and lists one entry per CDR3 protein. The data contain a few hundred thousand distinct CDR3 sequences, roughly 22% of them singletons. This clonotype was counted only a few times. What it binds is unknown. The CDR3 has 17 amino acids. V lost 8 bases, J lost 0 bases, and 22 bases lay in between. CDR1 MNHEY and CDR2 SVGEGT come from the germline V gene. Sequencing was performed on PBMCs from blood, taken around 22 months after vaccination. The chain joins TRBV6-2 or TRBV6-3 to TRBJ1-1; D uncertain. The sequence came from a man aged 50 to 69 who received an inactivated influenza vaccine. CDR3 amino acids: CASRYISRQTLNTEAFF. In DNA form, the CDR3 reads TGTGCCAGCCGATATATTTCCCGGCAGACCCTGAACACTGAAGCTTTCTTT.